This T cell receptor beta chain stems from a study of T-cell reconstitution after alpha-beta-depleted transplantation in children. The CDR3 spans 17 residues. Germline values: CDR1 ENHRY, CDR2 SYGVKD. The trim removed 3 bases at V and 2 bases at J, leaving 9 bases unmatched. Unique molecular identifiers were incorporated into the prepared TCRbeta library. TCRdb passed the PCR reads through MiXCR, listing each CDR3 protein once. The sample lists hundreds of thousands of distinct CDR3 sequences, roughly 13% occurring once. V gene TRBV10-3 combines with J gene TRBJ2-5, with 10 bases fitting TRBD2. This clonotype was obtained from a male patient aged 10 to 17 who had a stem cell transplant for acute myeloid leukemia, so the T cells may come from the graft donor. Sequenced here: PBMCs, mostly from graft donor cells, sampled 360 days after TCRalphabeta/CD19-depleted stem cell transplant. The CDR3 region is CAISDPPTSGNQETQYF. In DNA form, the CDR3 reads TGTGCCATCAGTGACCCCCCCACTAGCGGGAATCAAGAGACCCAGTACTTC.